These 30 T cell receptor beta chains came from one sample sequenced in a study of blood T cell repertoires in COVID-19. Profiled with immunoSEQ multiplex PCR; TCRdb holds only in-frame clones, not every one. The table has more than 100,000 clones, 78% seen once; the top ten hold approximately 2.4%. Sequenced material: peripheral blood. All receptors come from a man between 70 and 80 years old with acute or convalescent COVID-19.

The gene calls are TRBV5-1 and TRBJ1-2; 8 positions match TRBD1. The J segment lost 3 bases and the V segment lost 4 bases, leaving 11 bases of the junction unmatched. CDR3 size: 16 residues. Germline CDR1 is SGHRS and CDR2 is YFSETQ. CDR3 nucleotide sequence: TGCGCCAGCAGCCCGGGGGGACAGGCGTTCGACTATGGCTACACCTTC. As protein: CASSPGGQAFDYGYTF. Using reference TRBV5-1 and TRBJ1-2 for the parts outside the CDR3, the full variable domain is KAGVTQTPRYLIKTRGQQVTLSCSPISGHRSVSWYQQTPGQGLQFLFEYFSETQRNKGNFPGRFSGRQFSNSRSEMNVSTLELGDSALYLCASSPGGQAFDYGYTFGSGTRLTVV.

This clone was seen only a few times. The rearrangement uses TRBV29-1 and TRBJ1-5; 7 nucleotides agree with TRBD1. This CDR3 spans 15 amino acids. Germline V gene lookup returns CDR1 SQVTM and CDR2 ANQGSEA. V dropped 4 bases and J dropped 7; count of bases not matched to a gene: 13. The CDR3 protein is CSVGGGQGDSQPQHF. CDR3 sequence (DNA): TGCAGCGTTGGAGGCGGTCAGGGGGATAGCCAGCCCCAGCATTTT.

The CDR3 protein is CASSPWTGGYEQYF. In nucleotides, the CDR3 is TGTGCCAGCAGCCCTTGGACAGGGGGCTACGAGCAGTACTTC. This sequence joins TRBV14 and TRBJ2-7; 10 bases are a match to TRBD1. Germline V gene lookup returns CDR1 SGHDN and CDR2 FVKESK. The CDR3 is 14 residues long. Germline trimming cut 4 bases from V and 3 bases from J; bases unmatched to any gene: 3.

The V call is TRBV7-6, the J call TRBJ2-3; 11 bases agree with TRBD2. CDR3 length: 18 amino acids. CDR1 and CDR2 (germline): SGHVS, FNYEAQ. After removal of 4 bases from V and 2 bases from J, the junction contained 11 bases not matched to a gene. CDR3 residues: CASSSPRIAGGPTDTQYF. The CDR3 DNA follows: TGTGCCAGCAGCTCACCCCGAATAGCGGGGGGGCCCACAGATACGCAGTATTTT.

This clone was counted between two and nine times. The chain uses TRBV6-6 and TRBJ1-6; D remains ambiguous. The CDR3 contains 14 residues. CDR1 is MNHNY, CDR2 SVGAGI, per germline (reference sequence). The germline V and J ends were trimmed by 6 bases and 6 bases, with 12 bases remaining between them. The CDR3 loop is CASRSDILNSPLHF. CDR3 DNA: TGTGCCAGCAGGTCCGACATTCTTAATTCACCCCTCCACTTT.

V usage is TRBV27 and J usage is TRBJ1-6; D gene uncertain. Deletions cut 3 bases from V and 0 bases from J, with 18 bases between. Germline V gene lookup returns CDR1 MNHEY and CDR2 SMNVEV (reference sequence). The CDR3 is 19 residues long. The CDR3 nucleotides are TGTGCCAGCAGTTTTCGCGGAACACCCAATCTCTCCTATAATTCACCCCTCCACTTT. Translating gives CASSFRGTPNLSYNSPLHF.

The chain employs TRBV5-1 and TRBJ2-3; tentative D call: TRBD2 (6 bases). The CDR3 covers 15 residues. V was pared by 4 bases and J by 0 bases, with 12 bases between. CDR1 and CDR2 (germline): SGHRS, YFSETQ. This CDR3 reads CASSGGLTSTDTQYF. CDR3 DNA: TGCGCCAGCAGCGGAGGACTAACTAGCACAGATACGCAGTATTTT.

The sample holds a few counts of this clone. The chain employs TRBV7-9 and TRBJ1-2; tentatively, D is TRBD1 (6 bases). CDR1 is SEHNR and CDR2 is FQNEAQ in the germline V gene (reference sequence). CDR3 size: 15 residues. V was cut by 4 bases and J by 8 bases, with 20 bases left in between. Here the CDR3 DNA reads TGTGCCAGCAGCTCAGACATGGACAGACCGCCGGGCTACACCTTC. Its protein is CASSSDMDRPPGYTF.

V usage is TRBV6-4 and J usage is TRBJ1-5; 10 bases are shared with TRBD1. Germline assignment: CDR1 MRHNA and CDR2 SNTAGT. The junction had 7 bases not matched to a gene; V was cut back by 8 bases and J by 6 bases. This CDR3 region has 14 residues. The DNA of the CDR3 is TGTGCCAGCGGGGACAGGGGAGGGGGTCAGCCCCAGCATTTT. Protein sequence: CASGDRGGGQPQHF.

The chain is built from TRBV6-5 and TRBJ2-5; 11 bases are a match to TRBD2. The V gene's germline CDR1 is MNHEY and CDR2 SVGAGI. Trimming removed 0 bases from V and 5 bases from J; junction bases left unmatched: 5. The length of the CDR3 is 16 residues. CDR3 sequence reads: CASSYSLAGGRETQYF. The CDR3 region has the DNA TGTGCCAGCAGTTACTCGTTAGCGGGGGGGCGGGAGACCCAGTACTTC.

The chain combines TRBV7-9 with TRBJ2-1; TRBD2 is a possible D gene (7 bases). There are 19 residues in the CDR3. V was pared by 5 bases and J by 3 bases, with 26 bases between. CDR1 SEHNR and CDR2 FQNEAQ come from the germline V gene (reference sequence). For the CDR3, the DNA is TGTGCCAGCAGCCAGGTTAGGGCGGGGGCCAACCTCGTCTACAATGAGCAGTTCTTC. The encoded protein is CASSQVRAGANLVYNEQFF.

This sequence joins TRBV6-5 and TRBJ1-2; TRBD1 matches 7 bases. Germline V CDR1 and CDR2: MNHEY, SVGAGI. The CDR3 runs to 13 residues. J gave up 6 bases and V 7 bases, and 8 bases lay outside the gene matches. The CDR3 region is CASILTGSNGYTF. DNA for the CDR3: TGTGCCAGCATTTTGACAGGGAGCAATGGCTACACCTTC.

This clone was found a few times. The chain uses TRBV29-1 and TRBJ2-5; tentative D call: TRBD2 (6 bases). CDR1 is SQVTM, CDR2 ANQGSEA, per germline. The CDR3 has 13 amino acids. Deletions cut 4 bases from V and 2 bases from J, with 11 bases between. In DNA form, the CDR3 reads TGCAGCGTTGGGGGAGGAGGGCAAGAGACCCAGTACTTC. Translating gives CSVGGGGQETQYF. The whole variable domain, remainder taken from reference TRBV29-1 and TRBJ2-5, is SAVISQKPSRDICQRGTSLTIQCQVDSQVTMMFWYRQQPGQSLTLIATANQGSEATYESGFVIDKFPISRPNLTFSTLTVSNMSPEDSSIYLCSVGGGGQETQYFGPGTRLLVL.

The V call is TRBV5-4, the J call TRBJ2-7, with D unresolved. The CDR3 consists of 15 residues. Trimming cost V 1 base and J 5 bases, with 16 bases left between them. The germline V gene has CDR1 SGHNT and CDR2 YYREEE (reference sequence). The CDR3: CASSLSGRIGDEQYF. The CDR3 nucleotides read TGTGCCAGCAGCTTGTCGGGTAGAATAGGAGACGAGCAGTACTTC.

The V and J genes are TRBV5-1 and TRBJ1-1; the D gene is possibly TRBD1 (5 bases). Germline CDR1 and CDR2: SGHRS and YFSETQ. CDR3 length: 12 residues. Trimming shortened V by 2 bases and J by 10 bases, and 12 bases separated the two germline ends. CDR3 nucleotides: TGCGCCAGCAGCTTTGGGGGGGACGCAGCTTTCTTT. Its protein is CASSFGGDAAFF.

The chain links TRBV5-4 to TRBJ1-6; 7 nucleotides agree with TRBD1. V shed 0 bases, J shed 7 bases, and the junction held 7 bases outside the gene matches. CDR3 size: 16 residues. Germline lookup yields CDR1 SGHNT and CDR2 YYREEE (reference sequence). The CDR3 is CASSLGQGARNSPLHF. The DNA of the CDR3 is TGTGCCAGCAGCTTGGGACAGGGCGCAAGAAATTCACCCCTCCACTTT.

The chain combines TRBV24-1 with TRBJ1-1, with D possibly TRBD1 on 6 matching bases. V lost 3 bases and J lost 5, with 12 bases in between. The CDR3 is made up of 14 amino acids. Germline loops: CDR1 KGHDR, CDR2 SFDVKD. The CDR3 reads CATSDPSRGTEAFF. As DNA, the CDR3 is TGTGCCACCAGTGATCCCAGTAGGGGGACTGAAGCTTTCTTT.

CDR3 region: CSVEDTPRRAFF. DNA of the CDR3: TGCAGCGTTGAAGATACCCCTCGTAGAGCTTTCTTT. This rearrangement joins TRBV29-1 to TRBJ1-1, with D uncertain. The germline V gene encodes CDR1 SQVTM and CDR2 ANQGSEA. V dropped 0 bases and J dropped 10 bases, with 12 bases sitting between them. CDR3 length: 12 residues.

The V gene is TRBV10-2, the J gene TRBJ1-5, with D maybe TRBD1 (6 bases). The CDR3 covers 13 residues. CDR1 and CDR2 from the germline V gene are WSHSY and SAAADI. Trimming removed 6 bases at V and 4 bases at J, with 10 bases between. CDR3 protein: CASRVGQNQPQHF. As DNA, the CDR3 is TGCGCCAGCAGGGTTGGACAGAATCAGCCCCAGCATTTT.

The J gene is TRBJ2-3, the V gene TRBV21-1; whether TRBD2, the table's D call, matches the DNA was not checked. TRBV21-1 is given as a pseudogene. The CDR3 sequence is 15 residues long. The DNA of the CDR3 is TGTGCCAGCAGCCTCGGACTCACCAGGAGGGGTACGCAGTATTTT. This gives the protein CASSLGLTRRGTQYF.

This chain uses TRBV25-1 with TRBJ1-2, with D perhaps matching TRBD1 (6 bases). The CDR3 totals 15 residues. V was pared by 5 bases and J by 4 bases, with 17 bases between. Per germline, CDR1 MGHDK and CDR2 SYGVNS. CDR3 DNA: TGTGCCAGCAGTAAGAAGGACAGCCTACTCTATGGCTACACCTTC. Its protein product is CASSKKDSLLYGYTF.

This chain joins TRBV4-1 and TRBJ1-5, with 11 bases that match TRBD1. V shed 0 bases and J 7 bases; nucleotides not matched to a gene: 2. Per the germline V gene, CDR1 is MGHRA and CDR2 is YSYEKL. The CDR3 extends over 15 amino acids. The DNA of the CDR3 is TGCGCCAGCAGCCAAGAGGGACAGGGGGGGCAGCCCCAGCATTTT. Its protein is CASSQEGQGGQPQHF.

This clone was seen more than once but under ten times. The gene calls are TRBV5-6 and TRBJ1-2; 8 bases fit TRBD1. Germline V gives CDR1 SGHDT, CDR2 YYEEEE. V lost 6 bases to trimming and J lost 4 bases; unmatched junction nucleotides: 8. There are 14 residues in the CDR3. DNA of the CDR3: TGTGCCAGCACCCTCGGGACAGGTGTCTATGGCTACACCTTC. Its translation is CASTLGTGVYGYTF.

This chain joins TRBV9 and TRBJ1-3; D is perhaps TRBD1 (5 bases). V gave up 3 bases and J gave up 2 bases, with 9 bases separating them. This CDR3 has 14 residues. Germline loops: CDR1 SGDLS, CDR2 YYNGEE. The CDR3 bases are TGTGCCAGCAGCGGACTCAGGGCTGGAAACACCATATATTTT. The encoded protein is CASSGLRAGNTIYF. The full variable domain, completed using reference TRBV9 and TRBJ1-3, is DSGVTQTPKHLITATGQRVTLRCSPRSGDLSVYWYQQSLDQGLQFLIQYYNGEERAKGNILERFSAQQFPDLHSELNLSSLELGDSALYFCASSGLRAGNTIYFGEGSWLTVV.

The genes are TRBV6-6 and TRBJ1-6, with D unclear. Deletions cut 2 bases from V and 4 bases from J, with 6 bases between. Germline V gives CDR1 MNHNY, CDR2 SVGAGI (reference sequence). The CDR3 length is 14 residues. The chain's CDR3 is CASSYVQYNSPLHF. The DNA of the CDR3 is TGTGCCAGCAGTTACGTACAATATAATTCACCCCTCCACTTT.

The CDR3 protein is CASSPGNRAVNTEAFF. CDR3 nucleotide sequence: TGTGCCAGCAGCCCTGGGAACAGGGCGGTGAACACTGAAGCTTTCTTT. The rearrangement links TRBV3-1 (or the pseudogene TRBV3-2) to TRBJ1-1; tentatively, D is TRBD1 (6 bases). CDR1 and CDR2 (germline): LGHDT, YNNKEL (reference sequence). V lost 4 bases, J lost 0 bases, and 15 bases lay in between. This CDR3 has 16 amino acids.

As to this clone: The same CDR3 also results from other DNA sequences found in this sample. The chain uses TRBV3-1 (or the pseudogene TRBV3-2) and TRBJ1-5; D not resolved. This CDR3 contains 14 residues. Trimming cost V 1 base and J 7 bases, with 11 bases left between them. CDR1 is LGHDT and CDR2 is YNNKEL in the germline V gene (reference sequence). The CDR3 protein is CASSQAGGNQPQHF. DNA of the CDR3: TGTGCCAGCAGCCAAGCGGGAGGGAACCAGCCCCAGCATTTT.

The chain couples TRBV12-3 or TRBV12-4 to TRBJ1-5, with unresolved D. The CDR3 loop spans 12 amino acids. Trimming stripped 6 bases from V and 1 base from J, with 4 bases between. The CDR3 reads CASSTSNQPQHF. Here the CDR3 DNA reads TGTGCCAGCAGCACAAGCAATCAGCCCCAGCATTTT.

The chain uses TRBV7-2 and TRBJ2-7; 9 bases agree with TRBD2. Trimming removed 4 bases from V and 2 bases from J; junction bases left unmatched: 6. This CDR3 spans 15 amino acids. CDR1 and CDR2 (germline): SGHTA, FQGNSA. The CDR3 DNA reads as TGTGCCAGCAGCTACCAGCGGGGGGTCACCTACGAGCAGTACTTC. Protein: CASSYQRGVTYEQYF.

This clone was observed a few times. The DNA of the CDR3 is TGTGCCAGCAATCAAGGGACAGGGTTCTCTGGAAACACCATATATTTT. Translated: CASNQGTGFSGNTIYF. The chain links TRBV2 to TRBJ1-3, with 9 nucleotides matching TRBD1. J gave up 0 bases and V 7 bases, and 7 bases lay outside the gene matches. CDR1 and CDR2 from the germline V gene are SNHLY and FYNNEI. The CDR3 is 16 residues long.